The text below deals with one T cell receptor (beta chain). Its antigen target is currently unknown. No much larger clonotype is one base removed from it; base qualities were not supplied. Collaborating institutions collected whole blood in K2EDTA tubes following their own protocols. For TCRbeta analysis, collaborator samples were shipped as frozen whole blood, as isolated PBMCs, or as DNA extracted from either sample type. This specimen belongs to a study of blood T cell repertoires in COVID-19 (dated by TCRdb to between 2020 and 2021). Concerning the study at large: Samples from collaborators originated in the United States, Italy and Spain and spanned both the acute and convalescent phases of COVID-19. Samples came from the ongoing ImmuneRACE study (first 160 participants) plus 1,254 subjects from 6 global collaborators. Subjects who had been exposed to COVID-19, were actively infected with it, or had recovered from it provided the deeply sampled blood TCRbeta repertoires that made up the dataset. Sample metadata almost always included a de-identified subject ID, COVID-19 status, age in years and sex. The repertoires were made available in a free public database intended to serve as a resource for research on the immune response to SARS-CoV-2. Where HLA class I and class II types were available, the types were taken from metadata supplied by the sample provider, not from assay-based typing. The prospective study material was composed of cDNA or gDNA derived from T cells, B-cell-depleted T cells, or PBMCs. Beyond this particular receptor, the publication reports: Clinical and demographic metadata were provided uncurated, with the amount varying by source and participant.

The germline V gene gives CDR1 as SNHLY and CDR2 as FYNNEI. Taken from cysteine to phenylalanine, the CDR3 has 13 residues. Only CDR3 DNA is held: 39 bases, read in frame from base 1. V is pared back by 8 bases and J by 4 bases, with 11 bases lying between the germline termini. TCRbeta CDR3 regions were amplified from genomic DNA using the immunoSEQ Assay, a bias-controlled multiplex PCR. The study's processing was this. The number of nucleated cells in each sample was estimated from the amplification of reference gene primers within the assay. To quantify the absolute abundance of each unique TCRbeta CDR3 rearrangement, sequence reads were collapsed and filtered. For each sample, productive Simpson clonality was calculated as the square root of Simpson's diversity index over productive rearrangements. Here the immuneACCESS table is served through TCRdb, limited to in-frame sequences with V and J called. Missing clones are a known gap in these copies; in checked studies unresolved V genes cover under half, and the rest lacks a known reason. Clone size and the V and J calls come from that table; the DNA yielded D and trimming. The sample table holds around 110,000 clones, of which roughly 75% were seen once. About a sixth of the sample is taken by the ten largest.

This receptor chain uses TRBV2 and TRBJ1-4; the D gene is perhaps TRBD1, from 6 matching bases. This receptor was identified in a man in his 60s with active or convalescent COVID-19. Source material: peripheral blood. CDR3 reads: CASGGQFNEKLFF. The nucleotide sequence reads TGTGCCAGCGGAGGACAGTTTAATGAAAAACTGTTTTTT.